The rows below give T cell receptor beta chains drawn from one sample of a study of blood T cells in healthy people across ages. A single record per CDR3 protein comes from TCRdb applying MiXCR to the 5' RACE reads. The sample carries some 1.4 million distinct CDR3 sequences, about 43% recorded once. Sequencing was carried out using blood. These receptor sequences come from a woman aged 18-35 years in good health. Both conserved end residues are part of each CDR3. A D gene is named only where the DNA matches it firmly. Clone size, where shown, is once, few, many, or a class for clones that have expanded.

abundance | d_gene | j_gene | v_gene | CDR3nt | CDR3aa
- | - | TRBJ2-3 | TRBV29-1 | TGCAGCGTCCAAGGCAGTTCTGATACGCAGTATTTT | CSVQGSSDTQYF
- | - | TRBJ2-7 | TRBV29-1 | TGCAGCGTCAAAGGGGCGGTCGACCTTTCCTACGAGCAGTACTTC | CSVKGAVDLSYEQYF
- | TRBD2 | TRBJ2-3 | TRBV15 | TGTGCCACCAGCAGGCTGACTAGCGGGGGTTTAACAGATACGCAGTATTTT | CATSRLTSGGLTDTQYF
- | TRBD2 | TRBJ2-1 | TRBV20-1 | TGCTCTAGTCCACCCGGGACTAGCGCTATCAATGAGCAGTTCTTC | CSSPPGTSAINEQFF
many | - | TRBJ2-5 | TRBV28 | TGTGCCAGCAGTCCAGGACCCGAAACCCAGTACTTC | CASSPGPETQYF
- | - | TRBJ2-1 | TRBV20-1 | TGCAGTGCTAGGTCTAGTGAGGGGAACTCCTACAATGAGCAGTTCTTC | CSARSSEGNSYNEQFF
- | - | TRBJ2-1 | TRBV19 | TGTGCCAGTAGTATAGGACGGACCTACAATGAGCAGTTCTTC | CASSIGRTYNEQFF
- | TRBD2 | TRBJ2-7 | TRBV15 | TGTGCCACCAGCAAAGATAGCGGGAGACCCTACGAGCAGTACTTC | CATSKDSGRPYEQYF
- | - | TRBJ2-1 | TRBV4-1 | TGCGCCAGCAGCCTTACCAGGTCCCAATCGGGTGAGCAGTTCTTC | CASSLTRSQSGEQFF
- | TRBD1 | TRBJ1-4 | TRBV20-1 | TGCAGTGCTACACCGCTGAGGGGACAGGGGCGGGATGAAAAACTGTTTTTT | CSATPLRGQGRDEKLFF